This TCR beta chain was profiled in a study of PD-L1 blockade in urothelial cancer. Noted time point: peripheral blood 6 weeks after treatment start. The CDR3 contains 11 residues. Germline V gene sequence: CDR1 SGHDN, CDR2 FVKESK. V gave up 3 bases and J gave up 4 bases, with 4 bases separating them. In its sample, this clone was seen a few times. Method: immunoSEQ multiplex PCR; TCRdb's copy keeps in-frame clones and lacks some. The table shows 100,000 to 150,000 clones, with around 88% occurring only once. V and J are TRBV14 and TRBJ2-7; D uncertain. The receptor was derived from a man aged 50-59 years with urothelial cancer. The input for sequencing was PBMCs, taken around atezolizumab (anti-PD-L1) treatment. The DNA of the CDR3 is TGTGCCAGCAGCCAGCGTTACGAGCAGTACTTC. Translated, it gives CASSQRYEQYF. Together with reference TRBV14 and TRBJ2-7, the CDR3 gives the full variable domain: EAGVTQFPSHSVIEKGQTVTLRCDPISGHDNLYWYRRVMGKEIKFLLHFVKESKQDESGMPNNRFLAERTGGTYSTLKVQPAELEDSGVYFCASSQRYEQYFGPGTRLTVT.